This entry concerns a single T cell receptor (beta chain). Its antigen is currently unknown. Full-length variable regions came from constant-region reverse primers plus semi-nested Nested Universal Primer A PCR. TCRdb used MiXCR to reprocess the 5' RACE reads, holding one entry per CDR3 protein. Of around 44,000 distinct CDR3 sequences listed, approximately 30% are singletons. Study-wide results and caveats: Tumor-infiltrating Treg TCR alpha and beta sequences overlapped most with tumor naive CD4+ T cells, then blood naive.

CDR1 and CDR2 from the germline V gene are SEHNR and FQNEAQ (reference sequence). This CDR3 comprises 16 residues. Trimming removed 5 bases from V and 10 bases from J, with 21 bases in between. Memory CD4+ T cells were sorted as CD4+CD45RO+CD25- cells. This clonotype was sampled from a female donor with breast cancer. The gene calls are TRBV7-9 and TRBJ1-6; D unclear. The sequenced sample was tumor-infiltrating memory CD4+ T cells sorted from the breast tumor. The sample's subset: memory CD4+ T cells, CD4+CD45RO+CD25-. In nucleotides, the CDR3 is TGTGCCAGCAGCCCGATTTCATCGGACGTTTTATCACCCCTCCACTTT. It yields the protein CASSPISSDVLSPLHF.